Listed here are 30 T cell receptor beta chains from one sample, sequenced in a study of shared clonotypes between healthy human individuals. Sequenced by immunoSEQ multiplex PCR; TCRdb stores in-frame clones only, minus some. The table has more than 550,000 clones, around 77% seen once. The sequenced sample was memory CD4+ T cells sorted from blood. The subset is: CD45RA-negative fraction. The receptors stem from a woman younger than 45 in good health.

The CDR3 is CASSRIVGRSSYEQYF. CDR3 sequence (DNA): TGTGCCAGCAGTCGCATAGTAGGGAGGAGCTCCTACGAGCAGTACTTC. V and J are TRBV28 and TRBJ2-5, with D perhaps TRBD2 (6 bases). The J call is in doubt because the DNA end fits TRBJ2-7 better. CDR3 size: 16 residues. The germline gives CDR1 MDHEN, CDR2 SYDVKM.

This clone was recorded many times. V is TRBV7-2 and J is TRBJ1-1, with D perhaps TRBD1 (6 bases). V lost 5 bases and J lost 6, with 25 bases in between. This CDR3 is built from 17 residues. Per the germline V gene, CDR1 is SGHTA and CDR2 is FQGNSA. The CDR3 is CASSLTGTPVQGAEAFF. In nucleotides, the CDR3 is TGTGCCAGCAGCCTCACCGGGACACCGGTTCAGGGCGCTGAAGCTTTCTTT.

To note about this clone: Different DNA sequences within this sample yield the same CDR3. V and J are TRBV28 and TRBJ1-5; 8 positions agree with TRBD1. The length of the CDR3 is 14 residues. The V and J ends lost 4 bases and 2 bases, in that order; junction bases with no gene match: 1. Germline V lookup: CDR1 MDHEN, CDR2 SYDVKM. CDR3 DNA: TGTGCCAGCAGTTCGGGACAGGGCAATCAGCCCCAGCATTTT. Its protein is CASSSGQGNQPQHF.

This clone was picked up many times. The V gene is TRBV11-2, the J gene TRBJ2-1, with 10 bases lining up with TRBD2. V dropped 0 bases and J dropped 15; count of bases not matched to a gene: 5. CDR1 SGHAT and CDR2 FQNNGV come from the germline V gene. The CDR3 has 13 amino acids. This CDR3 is CASSLDLAGVVFF. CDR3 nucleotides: TGTGCCAGCAGCTTAGATCTAGCGGGAGTGGTGTTCTTC.

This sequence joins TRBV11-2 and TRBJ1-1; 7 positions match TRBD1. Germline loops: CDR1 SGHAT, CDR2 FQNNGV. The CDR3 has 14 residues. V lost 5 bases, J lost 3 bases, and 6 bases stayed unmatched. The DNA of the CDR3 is TGTGCCAGCAGCGGGACAGCTCGTGACACTGAAGCTTTCTTT. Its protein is CASSGTARDTEAFF.

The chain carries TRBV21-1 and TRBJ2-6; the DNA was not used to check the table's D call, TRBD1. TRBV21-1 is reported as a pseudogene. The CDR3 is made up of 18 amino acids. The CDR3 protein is CASSKGTGESAGANVLTF. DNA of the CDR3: TGTGCCAGCAGCAAAGGGACAGGGGAATCCGCTGGGGCCAACGTCCTGACTTTC.

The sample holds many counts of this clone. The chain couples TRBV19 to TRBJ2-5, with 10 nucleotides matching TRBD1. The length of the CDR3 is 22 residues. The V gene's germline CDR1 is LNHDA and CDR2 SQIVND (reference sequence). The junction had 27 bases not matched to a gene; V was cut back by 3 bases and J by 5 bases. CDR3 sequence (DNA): TGTGCCAGTAGTATTTGGGTTTTACGGACAGGGGGGTCCCCCCTACCTTGGGAGACCCAGTACTTC. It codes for CASSIWVLRTGGSPLPWETQYF.

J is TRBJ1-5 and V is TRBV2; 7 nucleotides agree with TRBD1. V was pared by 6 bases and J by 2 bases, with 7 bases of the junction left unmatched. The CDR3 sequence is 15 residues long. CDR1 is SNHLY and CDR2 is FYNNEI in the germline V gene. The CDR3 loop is CASSGTVIGNQPQHF. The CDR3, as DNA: TGTGCCAGCAGCGGGACAGTTATTGGCAATCAGCCCCAGCATTTT.

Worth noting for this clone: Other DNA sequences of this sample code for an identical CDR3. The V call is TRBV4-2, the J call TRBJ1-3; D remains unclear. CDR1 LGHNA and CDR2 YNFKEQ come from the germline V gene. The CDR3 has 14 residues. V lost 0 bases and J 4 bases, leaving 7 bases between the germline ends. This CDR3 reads CASSQDLNGNTIYF. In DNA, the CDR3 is TGTGCCAGCAGCCAAGATCTGAACGGAAACACCATATATTTT.

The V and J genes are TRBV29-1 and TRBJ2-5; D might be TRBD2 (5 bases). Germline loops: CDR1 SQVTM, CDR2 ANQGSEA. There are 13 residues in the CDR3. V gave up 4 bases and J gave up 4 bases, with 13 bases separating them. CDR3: CSVGVGAGETQYF. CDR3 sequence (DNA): TGCAGCGTTGGGGTGGGAGCCGGAGAGACCCAGTACTTC.

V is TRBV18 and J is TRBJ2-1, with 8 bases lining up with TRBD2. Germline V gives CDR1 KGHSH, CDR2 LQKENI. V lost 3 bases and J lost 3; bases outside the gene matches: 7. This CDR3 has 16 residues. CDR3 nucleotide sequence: TGTGCCAGCTCACCCTCAGCGGGAGAAGGCTACAATGAGCAGTTCTTC. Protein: CASSPSAGEGYNEQFF.

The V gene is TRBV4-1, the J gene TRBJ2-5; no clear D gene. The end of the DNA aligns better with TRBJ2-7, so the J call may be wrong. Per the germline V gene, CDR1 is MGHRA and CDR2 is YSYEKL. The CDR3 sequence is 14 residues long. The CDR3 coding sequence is TGCGCCAGCAGCCAAGAGTCGCGGTCCTACGAGCAGTACTTC. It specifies CASSQESRSYEQYF.

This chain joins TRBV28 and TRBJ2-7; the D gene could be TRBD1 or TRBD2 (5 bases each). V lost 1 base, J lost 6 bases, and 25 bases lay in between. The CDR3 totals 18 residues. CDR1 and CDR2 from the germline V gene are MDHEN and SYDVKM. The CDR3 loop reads CASSLYVGGVGKGGEQYF. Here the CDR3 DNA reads TGTGCCAGCAGTTTATATGTTGGGGGAGTGGGAAAAGGAGGCGAGCAGTACTTC. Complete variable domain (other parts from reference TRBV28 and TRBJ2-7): DVKVTQSSRYLVKRTGEKVFLECVQDMDHENMFWYRQDPGLGLRLIYFSYDVKMKEKGDIPEGYSVSREKKERFSLILESASTNQTSMYLCASSLYVGGVGKGGEQYFGPGTRLTVT.

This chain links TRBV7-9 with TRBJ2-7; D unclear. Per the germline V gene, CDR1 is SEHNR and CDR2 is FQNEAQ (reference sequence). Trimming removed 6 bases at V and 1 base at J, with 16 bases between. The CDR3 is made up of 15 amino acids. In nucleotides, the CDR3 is TGTGCCAGCAGGGGTAGGAAGCGCGTTTCCTACGAGCAGTACTTC. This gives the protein CASRGRKRVSYEQYF.

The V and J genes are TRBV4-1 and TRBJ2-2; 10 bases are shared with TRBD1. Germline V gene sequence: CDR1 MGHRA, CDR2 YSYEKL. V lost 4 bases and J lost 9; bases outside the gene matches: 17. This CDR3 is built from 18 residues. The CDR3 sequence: CASSLQGAGQGRDRELFF. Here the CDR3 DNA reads TGCGCCAGCAGCCTTCAGGGAGCGGGACAGGGGCGCGATAGGGAGCTGTTTTTT.

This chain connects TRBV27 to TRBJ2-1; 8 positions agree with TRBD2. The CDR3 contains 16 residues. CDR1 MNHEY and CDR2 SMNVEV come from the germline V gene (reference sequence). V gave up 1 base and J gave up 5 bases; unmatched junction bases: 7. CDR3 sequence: CASSLLLLAENNEQFF. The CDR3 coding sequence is TGTGCCAGCAGTTTATTGCTACTAGCGGAAAACAATGAGCAGTTCTTC.

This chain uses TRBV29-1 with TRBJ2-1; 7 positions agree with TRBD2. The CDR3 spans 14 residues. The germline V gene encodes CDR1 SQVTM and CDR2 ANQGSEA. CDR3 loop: CTILKGTTYNEQFF. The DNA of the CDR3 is TGCACTATCCTCAAGGGGACTACTTACAATGAGCAGTTCTTC.

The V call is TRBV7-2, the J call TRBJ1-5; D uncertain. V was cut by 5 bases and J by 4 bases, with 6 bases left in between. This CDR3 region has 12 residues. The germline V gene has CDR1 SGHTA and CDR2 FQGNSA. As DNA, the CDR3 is TGTGCCAGCAGCAATAATAATCAGCCCCAGCATTTT. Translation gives CASSNNNQPQHF.

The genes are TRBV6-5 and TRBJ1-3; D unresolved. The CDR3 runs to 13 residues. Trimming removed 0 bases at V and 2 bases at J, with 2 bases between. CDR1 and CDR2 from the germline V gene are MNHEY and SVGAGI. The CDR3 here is CASSYSPGNTIYF. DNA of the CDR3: TGTGCCAGCAGTTACTCTCCTGGAAACACCATATATTTT.

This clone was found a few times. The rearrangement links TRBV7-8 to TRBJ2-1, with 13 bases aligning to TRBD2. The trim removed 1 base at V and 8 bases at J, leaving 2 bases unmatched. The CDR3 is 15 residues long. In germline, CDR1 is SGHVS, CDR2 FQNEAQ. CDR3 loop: CASSLGTSGSDEQFF. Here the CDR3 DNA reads TGTGCCAGCAGCTTAGGGACTAGCGGGAGTGATGAGCAGTTCTTC. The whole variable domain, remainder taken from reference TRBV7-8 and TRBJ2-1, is GAGVSQSPRYKVAKRGQDVALRCDPISGHVSLFWYQQALGQGPEFLTYFQNEAQLDKSGLPSDRFFAERPEGSVSTLKIQRTQQEDSAVYLCASSLGTSGSDEQFFGPGTRLTVL.

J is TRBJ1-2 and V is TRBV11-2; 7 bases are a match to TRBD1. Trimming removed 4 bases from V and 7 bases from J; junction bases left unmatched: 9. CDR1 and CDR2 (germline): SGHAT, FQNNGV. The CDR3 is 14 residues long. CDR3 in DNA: TGTGCCAGCAGCTCAGCGTCAGGGGGTGGTGGCTACACCTTC. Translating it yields CASSSASGGGGYTF.

The CDR3 DNA reads TGTGCCAGCAGTGCATCTAGAGGGGGCTCCGAGCAGTACTTC. This translates into CASSASRGGSEQYF. V usage is TRBV6-1 and J usage is TRBJ2-7, with 7 positions matching TRBD1. V shed 4 bases and J 6 bases; nucleotides not matched to a gene: 9. The CDR3 spans 14 residues. The germline gives CDR1 MNHNS, CDR2 SASEGT.

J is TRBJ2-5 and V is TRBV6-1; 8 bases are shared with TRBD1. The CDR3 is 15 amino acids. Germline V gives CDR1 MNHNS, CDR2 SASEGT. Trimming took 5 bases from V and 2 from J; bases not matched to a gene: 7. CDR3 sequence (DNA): TGTGCCAGCAGTAAGGACAGGGTGAAGCAAGAGACCCAGTACTTC. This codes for CASSKDRVKQETQYF.

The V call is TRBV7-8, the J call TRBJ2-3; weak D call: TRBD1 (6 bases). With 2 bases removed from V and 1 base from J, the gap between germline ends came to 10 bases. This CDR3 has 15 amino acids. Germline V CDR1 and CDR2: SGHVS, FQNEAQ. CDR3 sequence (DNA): TGTGCCAGCAGCTTACTCAGGGGTGGCACAGATACGCAGTATTTT. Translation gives CASSLLRGGTDTQYF.

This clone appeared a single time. Here the CDR3 DNA reads TGTGCCAGCAGCTTAGGACAGGGGGGTTTCGGTGAAGCTTTCTTT. As protein: CASSLGQGGFGEAFF. The rearrangement links TRBV5-4 to TRBJ1-1; 10 bases map to TRBD1. The CDR3 length is 15 residues. Trimming removed 2 bases from V and 7 bases from J; junction bases left unmatched: 8. Germline V lookup: CDR1 SGHNT, CDR2 YYREEE (reference sequence).

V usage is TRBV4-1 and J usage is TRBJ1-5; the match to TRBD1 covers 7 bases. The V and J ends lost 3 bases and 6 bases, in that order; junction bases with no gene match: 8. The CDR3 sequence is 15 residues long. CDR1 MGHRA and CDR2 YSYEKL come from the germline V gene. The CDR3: CASSHAGQRGQPQHF. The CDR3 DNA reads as TGCGCCAGCAGCCACGCGGGACAGCGGGGTCAGCCCCAGCATTTT.

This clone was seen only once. CDR3 amino acids: CSVKLQGARVQYF. DNA for the CDR3: TGCAGCGTCAAATTACAGGGGGCGCGAGTGCAGTACTTC. The V and J genes are TRBV29-1 and TRBJ2-5; 9 bases align to TRBD1. V shed 6 bases, J shed 11 bases, and the junction held 13 bases outside the gene matches. Germline lookup yields CDR1 SQVTM and CDR2 ANQGSEA. CDR3 length: 13 residues. Full variable domain (rest looked up from reference TRBV29-1 and TRBJ2-5): SAVISQKPSRDICQRGTSLTIQCQVDSQVTMMFWYRQQPGQSLTLIATANQGSEATYESGFVIDKFPISRPNLTFSTLTVSNMSPEDSSIYLCSVKLQGARVQYFGPGTRLLVL.

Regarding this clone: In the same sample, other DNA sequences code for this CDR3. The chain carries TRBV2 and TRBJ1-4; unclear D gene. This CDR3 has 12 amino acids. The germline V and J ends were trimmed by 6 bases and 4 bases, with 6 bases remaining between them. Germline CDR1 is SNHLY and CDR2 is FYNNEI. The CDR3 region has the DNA TGTGCCAGCAGCGCGAGTAATGAAAAACTGTTTTTT. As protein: CASSASNEKLFF. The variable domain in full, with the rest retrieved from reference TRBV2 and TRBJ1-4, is EPEVTQTPSHQVTQMGQEVILRCVPISNHLYFYWYRQILGQKVEFLVSFYNNEISEKSEIFDDQFSVERPDGSNFTLKIRSTKLEDSAMYFCASSASNEKLFFGSGTQLSVL.

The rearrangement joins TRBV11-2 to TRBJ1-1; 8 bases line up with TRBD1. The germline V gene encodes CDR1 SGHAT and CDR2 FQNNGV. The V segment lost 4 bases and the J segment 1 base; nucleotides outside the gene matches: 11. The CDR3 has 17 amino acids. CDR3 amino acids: CASSSRTGFLKNTEAFF. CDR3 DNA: TGTGCCAGCAGCTCTCGGACAGGGTTTTTGAAGAACACTGAAGCTTTCTTT.

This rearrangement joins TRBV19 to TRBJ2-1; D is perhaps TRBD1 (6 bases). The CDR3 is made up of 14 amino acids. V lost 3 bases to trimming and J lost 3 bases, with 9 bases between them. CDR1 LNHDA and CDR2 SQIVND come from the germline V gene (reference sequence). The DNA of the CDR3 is TGTGCCAGTAGTATCCCAGGGGACTACAATGAGCAGTTCTTC. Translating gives CASSIPGDYNEQFF.